This is a list of T cell receptor beta chains from one sample in a study of T cells after yellow fever vaccination. TCRdb re-analysed the 5' RACE reads in MiXCR, keeping a single row per CDR3 protein. The sample consists of 500,000 to 650,000 distinct CDR3 sequences, approximately 15% of them appearing once. The material was PBMCs, obtained on the day of the yellow fever booster vaccination. The receptors stem from a man in his thirties or forties who received the YFV17D yellow fever vaccine. The CDR3 runs from the conserved cysteine through the conserved F or W. A D gene is named only where the DNA matches it firmly. Some rows have no size entry. The others give once, few or many, or a class for an expanded clone.

d_gene	v_gene	abundance	j_gene	CDR3aa	CDR3nt
-	TRBV30	few	TRBJ1-1	CAWSVGHLNTEAFF	TGTGCCTGGAGTGTAGGGCATCTGAACACTGAAGCTTTCTTT
-	TRBV6-2/TRBV6-3	few	TRBJ1-2	CASKPQGKANYGYTF	TGTGCCAGCAAACCACAGGGAAAAGCTAACTATGGCTACACCTTC
TRBD1	TRBV20-1	-	TRBJ1-2	CSAPGTGGKNYGYTF	TGCAGTGCCCCCGGGACAGGGGGCAAGAACTATGGCTACACCTTC
TRBD1	TRBV7-6	few	TRBJ1-4	CASSPPSTGGSEKLFF	TGTGCCAGCAGCCCCCCTTCCACAGGGGGTAGTGAAAAACTGTTTTTT
TRBD2	TRBV27	many	TRBJ2-2	CASRVAGGTNTGELFF	TGTGCCAGCAGGGTAGCGGGAGGGACGAACACCGGGGAGCTGTTTTTT
TRBD2	TRBV10-2	-	TRBJ2-7	CASSESYASGRTYEQYF	TGCGCCAGCAGTGAGTCTTATGCTAGCGGGAGAACCTACGAGCAGTACTTC
-	TRBV18	few	TRBJ1-6	CASSPAGGGSPLHF	TGTGCCAGCTCACCGGCCGGGGGAGGATCACCCCTCCACTTT
-	TRBV21-1	few	TRBJ2-3	CARAQVPRTDTQYF	TGTGCCAGGGCGCAGGTCCCCCGCACAGATACGCAGTATTTT
TRBD1	TRBV7-9	few	TRBJ1-1	CASSLEDRGSTEAFF	TGTGCCAGCAGCTTAGAGGACAGGGGGAGCACTGAAGCTTTCTTT
-	TRBV24-1	-	TRBJ2-5	CATSDGRSIQETQYF	TGTGCCACCAGTGACGGCAGGTCAATCCAAGAGACCCAGTACTTC
-	TRBV12-3/TRBV12-4	-	TRBJ1-2	CASSLEGDAGYTF	TGTGCCAGCAGTTTAGAGGGGGACGCTGGCTACACCTTC
-	TRBV29-1	-	TRBJ1-2	CSVGAGTQRDGYTF	TGCAGCGTTGGGGCCGGGACCCAGAGGGATGGCTACACCTTC
-	TRBV11-2	-	TRBJ2-7	CASSFWTDEQYF	TGTGCCAGCAGCTTCTGGACAGACGAGCAGTACTTC
TRBD1	TRBV10-3	-	TRBJ1-6	CAISVGTGPRGTLHF	TGTGCCATCAGTGTAGGGACAGGGCCACGTGGGACCCTCCACTTT
-	TRBV25-1	-	TRBJ1-4	CASSEEGWITNEKLFF	TGTGCCAGCAGTGAAGAGGGGTGGATAACTAATGAAAAACTGTTTTTT
-	TRBV5-4	-	TRBJ2-3	CASSSTGSSDTQYF	TGTGCCAGCAGCTCTACAGGGAGTTCAGATACGCAGTATTTT
-	TRBV10-1	-	TRBJ2-2	CASSESGTGELFF	TGCGCCAGCAGTGAGTCCGGAACCGGGGAGCTGTTTTTT
-	TRBV12-3/TRBV12-4	-	TRBJ2-1	CASSPDTGFEQFF	TGTGCCAGCAGTCCCGACACCGGCTTTGAGCAGTTCTTC
TRBD2	TRBV6-1	-	TRBJ2-7	CASSPAGDVYEQYF	TGTGCCAGCAGTCCAGCGGGAGATGTGTACGAGCAGTACTTC
-	TRBV12-3/TRBV12-4	few	TRBJ2-4	CASSGAVAKNIQYF	TGTGCCAGCAGCGGGGCAGTAGCCAAAAACATTCAGTACTTC
TRBD2	TRBV7-2	few	TRBJ2-1	CASTPPSGRFGPQLFF	TGTGCCAGCACCCCCCCTTCCGGGAGGTTCGGACCGCAGTTGTTCTTC
-	TRBV12-3/TRBV12-4	many	TRBJ2-1	CASSPLAEGSYNEQFF	TGTGCCAGCAGTCCGTTAGCGGAGGGGTCCTACAATGAGCAGTTCTTC
-	TRBV7-2	-	TRBJ2-1	CASSLVSRASSYNEQFF	TGTGCCAGCAGCTTAGTTTCCAGGGCCAGCTCCTACAATGAGCAGTTCTTC
TRBD2	TRBV11-2	few	TRBJ2-1	CASSQTGLAYTLSSYNEQFF	TGTGCCAGCAGTCAAACGGGACTAGCCTACACATTAAGCTCCTACAATGAGCAGTTCTTC
TRBD2	TRBV4-3	few	TRBJ2-5	CASSLGLAGDSYQETQYF	TGCGCCAGCAGCCTGGGACTAGCGGGAGATTCGTACCAAGAGACCCAGTACTTC
-	TRBV14	once	TRBJ2-1	CASRQGRGTYNEQFF	TGTGCCAGCAGGCAGGGGAGGGGAACCTACAATGAGCAGTTCTTC
-	TRBV3-1	few	TRBJ1-4	CASSRLGDREKLFF	TGTGCCAGCAGCCGTTTGGGGGATCGGGAAAAACTGTTTTTT